Listed below are T cell receptor beta chains from one sample, sequenced in a study of control samples from healthy donors and cancer patients. Repertoires were generated with immunoSEQ multiplex PCR, while TCRdb's copy carries only in-frame clones and drops some. The sample contains tens of thousands of clones, approximately 88% of which appear only once. Sequencing input: PBMCs. Receptors were obtained from a woman between 50 and 59 years old with colorectal cancer. The CDR3 runs from the conserved cysteine through the conserved F or W. Size is omitted from some rows. Given values are once, few, many or a class for expanded clones.

cdr3_aa	v_call	clone_size	j_call
CASSLTGGRTEAFF	TRBV3-1/TRBV3-2	-	TRBJ1-1
CASSSQGAAVSPLHF	TRBV6-5	-	TRBJ1-6
CASSPPLGELFF	TRBV3-1/TRBV3-2	-	TRBJ2-2
CASSLEVGEKLFF	TRBV7-2	few	TRBJ1-4
CASSEAAGRLGGYTF	TRBV2	-	TRBJ1-2
CASSKVLETQYF	TRBV6-5	-	TRBJ2-5
CASSYTSVWGAGQPQHF	TRBV6-2/TRBV6-3	-	TRBJ1-5
CASSLLAGDQPQHF	TRBV27	-	TRBJ1-5
CASSGPGLGGETQYF	TRBV2	-	TRBJ2-5
CASSQGTYEAFF	TRBV3-1/TRBV3-2	-	TRBJ1-1
CASSSLTGATPRNTEAFF	TRBV5-6	once	TRBJ1-1
CASSEISDTQYF	TRBV18	-	TRBJ2-3
CASSLEQGMLSGNTIYF	TRBV5-5	-	TRBJ1-3
CASSQNAGGYNSPLHF	TRBV4-3	-	TRBJ1-6
CASSPGLAGLTDTQYF	TRBV7-3	-	TRBJ2-3
CASSQGQLYSGANVLTF	TRBV3-1/TRBV3-2	-	TRBJ2-6